The entry below describes one TCR beta chain. The sample originates from a study of blood T cell repertoires in COVID-19. Study-wide context: COVID-19 samples, acute and convalescent, were from the United States, Italy and Spain. In each case, the material was cDNA or gDNA derived from T cells, B-cell-depleted T cells, or PBMCs.

Original methodology: Amplification from reference gene primers served as the basis for estimated nucleated cell counts. Profiling relied on immunoSEQ multiplex PCR, and the TCRdb table lists in-frame clones only, not all of them. That table furnishes V, J and clone size, whereas the DNA furnished D and trimming. The sample consists of approximately 71,000 clones, just over 85% of them appearing once. In germline, CDR1 is SGHRS, CDR2 YFSETQ. There are 14 residues in the CDR3. Trimming cost V 6 bases and J 4 bases; bases outside gene matches: 6. This receptor was obtained from a human donor in a cohort sampled during active COVID-19. Sequenced input: peripheral blood. This sequence joins TRBV5-1 and TRBJ2-5; 10 positions agree with TRBD1. The CDR3 sequence: CASTRDRGGETQYF. Written as DNA, the CDR3 is TGCGCCAGCACCAGGGACAGGGGAGGAGAGACCCAGTACTTC.